This T cell receptor (beta chain) was profiled in a study of cytomegalovirus exposure and HLA in healthy donors. The study's findings and limits: Most TCR sequences were uncommon, yet certain public TCRs appeared in many donors.

Vbeta (60) and Jbeta (13) primers were used in the PCR. Assay used: immunoSEQ multiplex PCR; TCRdb lists only in-frame clones, some missing. The sample records 150,000 to 200,000 clones, roughly 80% being singletons. As to this clone: Its antigen is not identified.

Source material: PBMCs. This clonotype was sampled from a man aged 25 to 40 in good health and CMV-seronegative.

CDR3 sequence reads: CASSSTGGSYNEQFF. CDR3 nucleotides: TGTGCCAGCAGCTCGACAGGGGGCAGCTACAATGAGCAGTTCTTC. J is TRBJ2-1 and V is TRBV7-3, with TRBD1 identical over 10 bases. V gave up 4 bases and J gave up 3 bases; unmatched junction bases: 3. This CDR3 contains 15 residues. Germline CDR1 is SGHTA and CDR2 is FQGTGA.